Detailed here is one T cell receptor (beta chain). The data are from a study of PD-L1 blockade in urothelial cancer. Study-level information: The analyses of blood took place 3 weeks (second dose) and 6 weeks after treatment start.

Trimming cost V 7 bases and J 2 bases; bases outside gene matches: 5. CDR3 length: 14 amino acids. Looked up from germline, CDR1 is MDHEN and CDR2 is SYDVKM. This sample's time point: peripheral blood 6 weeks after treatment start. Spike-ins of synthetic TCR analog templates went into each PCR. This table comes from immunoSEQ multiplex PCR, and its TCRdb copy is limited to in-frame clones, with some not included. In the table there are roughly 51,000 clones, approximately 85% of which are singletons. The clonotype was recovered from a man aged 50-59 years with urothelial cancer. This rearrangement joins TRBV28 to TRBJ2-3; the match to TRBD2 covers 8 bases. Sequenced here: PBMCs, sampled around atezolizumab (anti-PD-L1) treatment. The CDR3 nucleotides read TGTGCCAGCATATTAGCGGGGTTCACAGATACGCAGTATTTT. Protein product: CASILAGFTDTQYF.